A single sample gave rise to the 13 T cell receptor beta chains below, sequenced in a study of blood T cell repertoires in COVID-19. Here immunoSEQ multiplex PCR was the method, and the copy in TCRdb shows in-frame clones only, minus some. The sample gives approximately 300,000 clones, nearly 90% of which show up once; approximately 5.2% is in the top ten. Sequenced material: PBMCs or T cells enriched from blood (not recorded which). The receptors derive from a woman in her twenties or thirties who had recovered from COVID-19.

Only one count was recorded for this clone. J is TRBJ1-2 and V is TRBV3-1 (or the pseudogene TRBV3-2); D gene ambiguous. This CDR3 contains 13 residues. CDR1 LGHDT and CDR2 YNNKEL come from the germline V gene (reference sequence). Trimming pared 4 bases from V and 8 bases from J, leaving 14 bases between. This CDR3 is CASSPRAEAGYTF. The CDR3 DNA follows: TGTGCCAGCAGCCCACGAGCGGAGGCAGGCTACACCTTC.

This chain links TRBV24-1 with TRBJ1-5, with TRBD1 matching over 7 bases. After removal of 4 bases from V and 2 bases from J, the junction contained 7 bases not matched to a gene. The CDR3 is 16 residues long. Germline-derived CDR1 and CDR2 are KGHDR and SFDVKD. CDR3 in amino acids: CATSDTRGQGNQPQHF. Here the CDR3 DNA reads TGTGCCACCAGTGACACAAGGGGGCAGGGCAATCAGCCCCAGCATTTT.

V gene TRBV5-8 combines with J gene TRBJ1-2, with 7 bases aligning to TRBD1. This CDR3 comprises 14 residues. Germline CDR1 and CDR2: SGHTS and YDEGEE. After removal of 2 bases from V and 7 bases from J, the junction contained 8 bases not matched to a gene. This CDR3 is CASSLSGQEGGYTF. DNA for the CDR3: TGTGCCAGCAGCTTATCCGGACAGGAGGGTGGCTACACCTTC.

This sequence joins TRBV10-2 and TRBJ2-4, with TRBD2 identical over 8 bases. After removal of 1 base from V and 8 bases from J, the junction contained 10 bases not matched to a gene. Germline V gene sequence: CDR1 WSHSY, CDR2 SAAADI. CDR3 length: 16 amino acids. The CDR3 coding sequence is TGCGCCAGCAGTGAGTTACCCGGGACTAGAAACCACATTCAGTACTTC. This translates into CASSELPGTRNHIQYF.

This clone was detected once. DNA for the CDR3: TGTGCCTGGAGTGTGGACACACGTAACTATGGCTACACCTTC. This gives the protein CAWSVDTRNYGYTF. This chain connects TRBV30 to TRBJ1-2, with D possibly being TRBD1 (5 bases). The CDR3 totals 14 residues. Germline V CDR1 and CDR2: GTSNPN, SVGIG (reference sequence). V shed 0 bases and J shed 1 base, with 9 bases lying between them.

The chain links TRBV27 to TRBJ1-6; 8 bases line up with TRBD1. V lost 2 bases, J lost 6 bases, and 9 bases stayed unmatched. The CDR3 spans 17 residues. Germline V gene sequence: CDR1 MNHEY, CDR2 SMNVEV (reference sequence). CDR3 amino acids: CASSLARTGLSNSPLHF. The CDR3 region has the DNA TGTGCCAGCAGTTTAGCCAGGACAGGGCTGAGTAATTCACCCCTCCACTTT.

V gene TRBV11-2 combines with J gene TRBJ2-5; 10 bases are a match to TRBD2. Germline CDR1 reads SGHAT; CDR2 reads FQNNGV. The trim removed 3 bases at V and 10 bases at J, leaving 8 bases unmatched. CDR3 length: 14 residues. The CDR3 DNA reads TGTGCCAGCAGCTTTCTAGCGGGGGCCCCCCGCCAGTACTTC. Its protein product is CASSFLAGAPRQYF.

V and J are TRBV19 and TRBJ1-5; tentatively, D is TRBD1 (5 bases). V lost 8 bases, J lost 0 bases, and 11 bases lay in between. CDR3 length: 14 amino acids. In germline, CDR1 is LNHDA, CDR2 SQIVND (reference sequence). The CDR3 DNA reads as TGTGCCAGTGGGGCGGGGGGTAGCAATCAGCCCCAGCATTTT. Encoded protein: CASGAGGSNQPQHF.

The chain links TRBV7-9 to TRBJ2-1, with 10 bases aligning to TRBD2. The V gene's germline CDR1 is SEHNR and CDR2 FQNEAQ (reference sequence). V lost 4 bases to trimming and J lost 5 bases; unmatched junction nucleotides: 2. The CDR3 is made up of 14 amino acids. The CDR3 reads CASSSSGGDNEQFF. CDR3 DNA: TGTGCCAGCAGCTCCAGCGGGGGGGACAATGAGCAGTTCTTC.

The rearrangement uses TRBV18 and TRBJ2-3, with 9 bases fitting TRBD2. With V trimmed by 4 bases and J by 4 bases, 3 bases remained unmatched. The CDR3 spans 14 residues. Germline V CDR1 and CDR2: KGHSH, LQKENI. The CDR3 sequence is CASSRSGGADTQYF. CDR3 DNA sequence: TGTGCCAGCTCACGTAGCGGGGGAGCAGATACGCAGTATTTT.

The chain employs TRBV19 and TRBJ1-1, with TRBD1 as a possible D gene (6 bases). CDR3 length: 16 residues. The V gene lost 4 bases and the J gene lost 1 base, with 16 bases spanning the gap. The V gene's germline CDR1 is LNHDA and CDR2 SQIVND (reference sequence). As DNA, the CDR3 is TGTGCCAGTAGTACAAAGACAGGTTCGGCGAACACTGAAGCTTTCTTT. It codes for CASSTKTGSANTEAFF.

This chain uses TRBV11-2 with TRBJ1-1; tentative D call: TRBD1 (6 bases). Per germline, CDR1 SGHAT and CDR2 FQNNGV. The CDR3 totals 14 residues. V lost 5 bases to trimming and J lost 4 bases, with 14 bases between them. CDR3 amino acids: CASSPRTVFTEAFF. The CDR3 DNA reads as TGTGCCAGCAGCCCCAGGACAGTCTTCACTGAAGCTTTCTTT.

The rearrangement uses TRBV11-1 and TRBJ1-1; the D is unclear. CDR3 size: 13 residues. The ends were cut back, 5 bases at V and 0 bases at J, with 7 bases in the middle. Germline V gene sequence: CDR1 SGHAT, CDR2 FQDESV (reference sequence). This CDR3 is CASSPQLNTEAFF. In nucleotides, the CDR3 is TGTGCCAGCAGCCCCCAATTGAACACTGAAGCTTTCTTT.